These 23 T cell receptor beta chains came from one sample sequenced in a study of T-cell reconstitution after alpha-beta-depleted transplantation in children. Unique molecular identifiers were incorporated when the TCRbeta library was constructed. TCRdb re-derived calls from the PCR reads in MiXCR, one entry per CDR3 protein. The profile shows 440,000 or so distinct CDR3 sequences, roughly a tenth of them singletons. Sample: PBMCs from the stem cell graft donor, taken from the stem cell graft. The receptors were gathered from a human donor who donated a stem cell graft to a child with acute myeloid leukemia.

This clonotype was found many times. The CDR3 region has the DNA TGTGCCACCAGGGCGGCCTCCGGGGGGGAAAGCACAGATACGCAGTATTTT. As protein: CATRAASGGESTDTQYF. This chain connects TRBV25-1 to TRBJ2-3; 8 positions match TRBD2. This CDR3 region has 17 residues. Per germline, CDR1 MGHDK and CDR2 SYGVNS. V trimming: 10 bases; J trimming: 0 bases; junction bases outside the gene matches: 15.

J is TRBJ2-1 and V is TRBV7-9, with 7 bases matching TRBD1. The CDR3 consists of 14 residues. Germline V CDR1 and CDR2: SEHNR, FQNEAQ (reference sequence). V shed 6 bases and J 4 bases; nucleotides not matched to a gene: 6. CDR3 amino acids: CASRTGYNYNEQFF. The CDR3 DNA reads as TGTGCCAGCAGGACAGGGTATAATTACAATGAGCAGTTCTTC.

This clonotype occurred a few times. The CDR3 nucleotides read TGTGCCAGCAGCTCCCAGGGACTAGCGGGCTACGAGCAGTACTTC. As protein: CASSSQGLAGYEQYF. The chain couples TRBV7-2 to TRBJ2-7; the match to TRBD2 covers 12 bases. There are 15 residues in the CDR3. Germline lookup yields CDR1 SGHTA and CDR2 FQGNSA. Unmatched junction bases numbered 4, after V lost 4 bases and J lost 3 bases.

A few counts support this clonotype. The chain carries TRBV27 and TRBJ1-1, with 7 bases lining up with TRBD1. Germline loops: CDR1 MNHEY, CDR2 SMNVEV (reference sequence). The CDR3 is 15 residues long. After removal of 5 bases from V and 4 bases from J, the junction contained 10 bases not matched to a gene. CDR3 protein: CASSLGRGLGTEAFF. DNA of the CDR3: TGTGCCAGCAGTCTCGGAAGGGGGCTGGGCACTGAAGCTTTCTTT.

The chain is built from TRBV7-2 and TRBJ1-1, with a tentative D call TRBD1 (5 bases). The CDR3 has 15 amino acids. The germline V gene has CDR1 SGHTA and CDR2 FQGNSA. Trimming left V 6 bases short and J 7 bases short, with 21 bases between. The CDR3 DNA follows: TGTGCCAGCAGTCGACAAGGACAAGCAGCCGATGAAGCTTTCTTT. Its protein product is CASSRQGQAADEAFF.

This clonotype has ten or more counts. V usage is TRBV10-3 and J usage is TRBJ2-1; TRBD2 matches 10 bases. The CDR3 covers 17 residues. CDR1 is ENHRY and CDR2 is SYGVKD in the germline V gene. V was clipped by 3 bases and J by 12 bases; unmatched bases: 17. CDR3 loop: CAISDSKPGLAPTGQFF. CDR3 nucleotide sequence: TGTGCCATCAGTGACTCGAAACCGGGACTAGCGCCCACCGGGCAGTTCTTC.

This clonotype was observed at least ten times. The chain has TRBV20-1 and TRBJ2-7; TRBD2 aligns across 7 bases. The CDR3 runs 15 residues. With V trimmed by 4 bases and J by 7 bases, 16 bases remained unmatched. The V gene's germline CDR1 is DFQATT and CDR2 SNEGSKA (reference sequence). CDR3 region: CSAIDGRAPRGEQYF. The CDR3, as DNA: TGCAGTGCTATCGATGGGAGGGCTCCACGTGGGGAGCAGTACTTC.

V and J are TRBV9 and TRBJ1-1, with D unclear. V gave up 0 bases and J gave up 1 base, with 10 bases separating them. The CDR3 contains 15 residues. Germline values: CDR1 SGDLS, CDR2 YYNGEE. CDR3 bases: TGTGCCAGCAGCGTAGTTGGAAGGGCGAACACTGAAGCTTTCTTT. Its protein is CASSVVGRANTEAFF. Variable domain in full (rest from reference TRBV9 and TRBJ1-1): DSGVTQTPKHLITATGQRVTLRCSPRSGDLSVYWYQQSLDQGLQFLIQYYNGEERAKGNILERFSAQQFPDLHSELNLSSLELGDSALYFCASSVVGRANTEAFFGQGTRLTVV.

This clonotype came up a few times. The CDR3 bases are TGCAGTGTTAACCCCCCCGCTCGACGCGGAAACGAGCAGTACTTC. Translated: CSVNPPARRGNEQYF. This rearrangement joins TRBV20-1 to TRBJ2-7; D gene uncertain. Trimming left V 7 bases short and J 5 bases short, with 24 bases between. Germline-derived CDR1 and CDR2 are DFQATT and SNEGSKA (reference sequence). CDR3 length: 15 amino acids.

The genes are TRBV6-1 and TRBJ2-2; no reliable D call. The length of the CDR3 is 14 residues. From germline, CDR1 is MNHNS and CDR2 SASEGT. The germline V and J ends were trimmed by 8 bases and 0 bases, with 10 bases remaining between them. This CDR3 is CASGQLANTGELFF. The CDR3 DNA reads TGTGCCAGCGGTCAATTGGCGAACACCGGGGAGCTGTTTTTT.

The table lists this clonotype with a few counts. The chain links TRBV7-2 to TRBJ1-3; no clear D gene. The germline gives CDR1 SGHTA, CDR2 FQGNSA. The CDR3 runs 15 residues. The V gene lost 2 bases and the J gene lost 2 bases, with 10 bases spanning the gap. The CDR3 nucleotides read TGTGCCAGCAGCTTAACCCAACTCCCTGGAAACACCATATATTTT. As protein: CASSLTQLPGNTIYF.

The rearrangement uses TRBV20-1 and TRBJ2-1; 9 nucleotides line up with TRBD2. Germline values: CDR1 DFQATT, CDR2 SNEGSKA (reference sequence). The length of the CDR3 is 17 residues. J lost 4 bases, V lost 0 bases, and 10 bases had no gene match. The CDR3 sequence: CSARDLPTSGRYNEQFF. The DNA for the CDR3 is TGCAGTGCTAGAGATTTACCGACTAGCGGCCGTTACAATGAGCAGTTCTTC.

The chain is built from TRBV10-3 and TRBJ2-1; 9 bases line up with TRBD2. Germline CDR1 and CDR2: ENHRY and SYGVKD. The trim removed 6 bases at V and 0 bases at J, leaving 12 bases unmatched. CDR3 size: 18 residues. This CDR3 is CAIRDLSGRAGSYNEQFF. The CDR3 DNA sequence: TGTGCCATCAGGGACCTTAGCGGGAGAGCTGGCTCCTACAATGAGCAGTTCTTC.

The chain carries TRBV13 and TRBJ2-3; TRBD2 matches at 11 bases. The CDR3 totals 17 residues. V shed 2 bases, J shed 4 bases, and the junction held 8 bases outside the gene matches. From germline, CDR1 is PRHDT and CDR2 FYEKMQ (reference sequence). The CDR3 DNA sequence: TGTGCCAGCAGCTTAAGAACTAGCGGGAGAGGTGCAGATACGCAGTATTTT. Its protein is CASSLRTSGRGADTQYF.

The chain joins TRBV18 to TRBJ2-4, with 7 nucleotides matching TRBD2. After removal of 2 bases from V and 3 bases from J, the junction contained 10 bases not matched to a gene. The CDR3 runs 17 residues. Germline lookup yields CDR1 KGHSH and CDR2 LQKENI. Here the CDR3 DNA reads TGTGCCAGCTCACCAGGGGGGGACGCGCTCCTCAAAAACATTCAGTACTTC. Protein product: CASSPGGDALLKNIQYF.

This clonotype came up a few times. CDR3 sequence reads: CASSLGRSLRYEQYF. The CDR3 bases are TGTGCCAGCAGCTTAGGTCGGAGCCTTAGATACGAGCAGTACTTC. The chain recombines TRBV7-9 with TRBJ2-7; no clear D gene. The germline CDR1 and CDR2 sequences are SEHNR and FQNEAQ (reference sequence). The V end lost 1 base, the J end lost 4 bases, and 14 bases lay between the germline ends. CDR3 length equals 15 residues.

The chain carries TRBV7-3 and TRBJ2-5; D gene ambiguous. Germline V gene lookup returns CDR1 SGHTA and CDR2 FQGTGA. The CDR3 covers 8 residues. V lost 11 bases and J lost 4, with 2 bases in between. The CDR3 sequence: CAGETQYF. CDR3 DNA sequence: TGTGCCGGAGAGACCCAGTACTTC.

This clonotype was recorded many times. The chain combines TRBV20-1 with TRBJ2-7; TRBD1 matches 10 bases. V shed 3 bases and J 0 bases; nucleotides not matched to a gene: 5. This CDR3 spans 15 amino acids. CDR1 DFQATT and CDR2 SNEGSKA come from the germline V gene (reference sequence). As DNA, the CDR3 is TGCAGTGCTAGGCCGGACAGGGGGGTCTCCTACGAGCAGTACTTC. It encodes CSARPDRGVSYEQYF.

This sequence joins TRBV6-1 and TRBJ2-5, with TRBD2 matching over 12 bases. Losses at the gene ends were 5 bases for V and 4 bases for J; bases not matched to a gene: 8. The germline V gene encodes CDR1 MNHNS and CDR2 SASEGT. There are 16 residues in the CDR3. This CDR3 is CASSLTSGRLAETQYF. In DNA, the CDR3 is TGTGCCAGCAGTCTCACTAGCGGGAGGCTCGCAGAGACCCAGTACTTC.

The rearrangement uses TRBV6-5 and TRBJ1-2; the D is unclear. CDR1 is MNHEY and CDR2 is SVGAGI in the germline V gene. V dropped 2 bases and J dropped 4 bases, with 14 bases sitting between them. The CDR3 is 15 amino acids. This CDR3 reads CASSYDYKLAYGYTF. Here the CDR3 DNA reads TGTGCCAGCAGTTACGATTACAAGCTGGCCTATGGCTACACCTTC.

This clonotype was found a few times. The chain employs TRBV20-1 and TRBJ2-1; 8 nucleotides match TRBD2. The V gene's germline CDR1 is DFQATT and CDR2 SNEGSKA (reference sequence). V shed 2 bases, J shed 8 bases, and the junction held 17 bases outside the gene matches. The CDR3 length is 17 residues. The CDR3 DNA follows: TGCAGTGCTAGAAAGCGGATTCGGAGCGGGAGTGTAGATGAGCAGTTCTTC. It yields the protein CSARKRIRSGSVDEQFF.

This clonotype has ten or more counts. The chain has TRBV27 and TRBJ2-3; 7 bases fit TRBD1. The CDR3 contains 16 residues. The V gene's germline CDR1 is MNHEY and CDR2 SMNVEV (reference sequence). The junction had 10 bases not matched to a gene; V was cut back by 4 bases and J by 3 bases. The DNA of the CDR3 is TGTGCCAGCAGTTCTAGCCGGGACAGCCTTACAGATACGCAGTATTTT. Protein product: CASSSSRDSLTDTQYF.

This clonotype was seen only a few times. This chain links TRBV9 with TRBJ2-7; D tentatively fits TRBD1 or TRBD2 (6 bases each). Trimming pared 4 bases from V and 4 bases from J, leaving 15 bases between. The length of the CDR3 is 14 residues. CDR1 is SGDLS and CDR2 is YYNGEE in the germline V gene. CDR3 DNA: TGTGCCAGCAGCTCAGAAGGAGGGGGATACGAGCAGTACTTC. It specifies CASSSEGGGYEQYF.